The rows below give T cell receptor beta chains drawn from one sample of a study of early T cells in non-severe SARS-CoV-2 infection. A single record per CDR3 protein comes from TCRdb applying MiXCR to the 5' RACE reads. The table shows about 33,000 distinct CDR3 sequences, with less than 6.5% occurring only once. The sequenced material came from whole blood. The source of these receptors is an adult who was a healthcare worker with PCR-confirmed SARS-CoV-2 infection or an uninfected control (not recorded which). Both conserved end residues are part of each CDR3. Fields, in order: J gene, clone size, D gene, V gene, CDR3 protein, CDR3 DNA. A D gene is named only where the DNA matches it firmly. A clone size is listed for some rows: how often the clone was seen (once, few, many), or a class if it is expanded.

>TRBJ2-3|-|-|TRBV9
CASSALSLSDTQYF
TGTGCCAGCAGCGCCCTCTCCCTTAGTGATACGCAGTATTTT
>TRBJ2-2|many|TRBD1|TRBV11-2
CASSPGQSRTGELFF
TGTGCCAGCAGCCCGGGACAGAGTAGGACCGGGGAGCTGTTTTTT
>TRBJ1-2|many|-|TRBV12-3/TRBV12-4
CASSFEGVYGYTF
TGTGCCAGCAGTTTCGAAGGGGTCTATGGCTACACCTTC
>TRBJ1-5|-|-|TRBV19
CASSIWRDSNQPQHF
TGTGCCAGTAGTATATGGCGGGATAGCAATCAGCCCCAGCATTTT
>TRBJ2-3|-|-|TRBV6-5
CASGLGDTQYF
TGTGCCAGCGGTTTAGGGGATACGCAGTATTTT
>TRBJ2-1|many|TRBD2|TRBV12-3/TRBV12-4
CASSQLAGAHEQFF
TGTGCCAGCAGCCAACTAGCGGGAGCCCATGAGCAGTTCTTC
>TRBJ2-3|many|-|TRBV29-1
CSVLPQATDTQYF
TGCAGCGTTCTCCCACAGGCCACAGATACGCAGTATTTT
>TRBJ2-5|few|-|TRBV7-9
CASSALQETQYF
TGTGCCAGCAGCGCACTACAAGAGACCCAGTACTTC
>TRBJ2-3|many|-|TRBV7-3
CASRRGPDDTQYF
TGTGCCAGCAGACGGGGGCCAGACGATACGCAGTATTTT
>TRBJ1-1|many|-|TRBV11-3
CASSTRGEAEAFF
TGTGCCAGCAGCACAAGGGGCGAGGCTGAAGCTTTCTTT
>TRBJ1-2|-|-|TRBV4-3
CASSQDLGQTGYTF
TGCGCCAGCAGCCAAGATCTCGGCCAGACTGGCTACACCTTC
>TRBJ2-5|many|TRBD1|TRBV11-2
CASSSGTGQRETQYF
TGTGCCAGCAGCTCCGGGACAGGGCAGAGAGAGACCCAGTACTTC
>TRBJ2-7|many|-|TRBV20-1
CSAPWRTQSIYEQYF
TGCAGTGCCCCATGGAGGACACAAAGTATCTACGAGCAGTACTTC
>TRBJ2-7|many|-|TRBV28
CASSTGRKAVSSYEQYF
TGTGCCAGCAGTACCGGGCGGAAAGCAGTTTCCTCCTACGAGCAGTACTTC
>TRBJ1-4|many|-|TRBV10-3
CAISEGTRGEKLFF
TGTGCCATCAGTGAAGGCACGAGGGGCGAAAAACTGTTTTTT
>TRBJ1-1|many|-|TRBV7-9
CASSLEGGMNTEAFF
TGTGCCAGCAGCTTAGAGGGGGGGATGAACACTGAAGCTTTCTTT
>TRBJ1-5|many|TRBD1|TRBV20-1
CSAGTGGQGPKWSNQPQHF
TGCAGTGCTGGGACAGGGGGACAGGGCCCTAAATGGAGCAATCAGCCCCAGCATTTT
>TRBJ2-1|many|TRBD2|TRBV3-1
CASSQGLAGNGNEQFF
TGTGCCAGCAGCCAAGGTTTAGCGGGGAACGGCAATGAGCAGTTCTTC
>TRBJ1-1|few|TRBD1|TRBV29-1
CSVEKGAKDTEAFF
TGCAGCGTTGAAAAGGGGGCGAAGGACACTGAAGCTTTCTTT
>TRBJ2-3|many|-|TRBV20-1
CSLRDGTSTDTQYF
TGCAGTCTCCGGGACGGAACTAGCACAGATACGCAGTATTTT
>TRBJ2-7|many|TRBD1|TRBV5-1
CASSLGQGGDEQYF
TGCGCCAGCAGCCTCGGACAGGGGGGGGACGAGCAGTACTTC
>TRBJ1-4|-|TRBD1|TRBV28
CASSVTGGGGAEKLFF
TGTGCCAGCAGTGTTACAGGGGGCGGCGGGGCTGAAAAACTGTTTTTT
>TRBJ2-3|many|TRBD1|TRBV12-3/TRBV12-4
CASSFDRVADTQYF
TGTGCCAGCAGTTTCGACAGGGTGGCAGATACGCAGTATTTT
>TRBJ2-1|-|TRBD2|TRBV18
CASSPVSGRGSAHEQFF
TGTGCCAGCTCACCAGTTAGCGGGAGGGGTTCTGCCCATGAGCAGTTCTTC
>TRBJ2-5|many|-|TRBV5-1
CASSLRPSSEETQYF
TGCGCCAGCAGCTTGAGGCCCTCTTCGGAAGAGACCCAGTACTTC
>TRBJ2-3|-|TRBD2|TRBV20-1
CSARDPGLGTDTQYF
TGCAGTGCTAGAGATCCCGGACTAGGCACAGATACGCAGTATTTT
>TRBJ1-2|many|-|TRBV5-1
CASSLETGGGGYTF
TGCGCCAGCAGCTTGGAGACGGGGGGCGGTGGCTACACCTTC
>TRBJ2-1|-|-|TRBV5-4
CASSFRGGSYNEQFF
TGTGCCAGCAGCTTTCGAGGGGGGTCCTACAATGAGCAGTTCTTC
>TRBJ1-5|-|-|TRBV5-1
CASSGGDGQPQHF
TGCGCCAGCAGCGGGGGTGACGGGCAGCCCCAGCATTTT
>TRBJ1-1|-|-|TRBV6-1
CASSEGHVNTEAFF
TGTGCCAGCAGTGAAGGGCACGTGAACACTGAAGCTTTCTTT
>TRBJ2-1|few|-|TRBV3-1
CASSRDRSNEQFF
TGTGCCAGCAGCCGAGACAGGTCCAATGAGCAGTTCTTC
>TRBJ1-1|many|-|TRBV5-6
CASSLKGVSPTMNTEAFF
TGTGCCAGCAGCTTGAAGGGGGTCTCTCCTACCATGAACACTGAAGCTTTCTTT
>TRBJ1-6|many|-|TRBV15
CATSEQGAGLSPLHF
TGTGCCACCAGCGAGCAGGGTGCCGGCCTTTCACCCCTCCACTTT
>TRBJ2-4|many|-|TRBV5-6
CASSSTVIQRNIQYF
TGTGCCAGCAGCTCCACGGTTATCCAACGGAACATTCAGTACTTC
>TRBJ2-3|many|TRBD2|TRBV6-1
CASSERKLAASTDTQYF
TGTGCCAGCAGTGAAAGGAAACTAGCGGCAAGCACAGATACGCAGTATTTT
>TRBJ2-1|many|-|TRBV6-5
CASSYSRSNEQFF
TGTGCCAGCAGTTACTCTCGGAGTAATGAGCAGTTCTTC
>TRBJ2-1|many|TRBD1|TRBV4-2
CASSPRPGQGAYNEQFF
TGTGCCAGCAGCCCTAGACCGGGACAGGGGGCCTACAATGAGCAGTTCTTC
>TRBJ2-6|many|-|TRBV6-6
CASSKRTGANVLTF
TGTGCCAGCAGTAAGCGGACTGGGGCCAACGTCCTGACTTTC
>TRBJ2-7|many|TRBD2|TRBV5-1
CASSPGTSGFEQYF
TGCGCCAGCAGCCCCGGGACTAGCGGGTTCGAGCAGTACTTC
>TRBJ1-5|many|TRBD1|TRBV2
CASSDGQGGSNQPQHF
TGTGCCAGCAGTGATGGACAGGGGGGTAGCAATCAGCCCCAGCATTTT
>TRBJ1-6|few|TRBD1|TRBV3-1
CASRPAGTAKNSPLHF
TGTGCCAGCAGGCCGGCGGGGACAGCCAAGAATTCACCCCTCCACTTT
>TRBJ1-2|many|-|TRBV4-3
CASSQDRRGGLGYTF
TGCGCCAGCAGCCAAGATCGCAGAGGGGGATTGGGCTACACCTTC
>TRBJ2-1|-|TRBD2|TRBV7-3
CASSSSTTGTSGGPKQFF
TGTGCCAGCAGCTCCAGCACCACCGGGACTAGCGGGGGGCCAAAGCAGTTCTTC
>TRBJ2-3|few|TRBD2|TRBV20-1
CSARGILAGSTDTQYF
TGCAGTGCTAGAGGGATACTAGCGGGGAGTACAGATACGCAGTATTTT
>TRBJ2-3|many|-|TRBV28
CASGLPDTQYF
TGTGCCAGCGGTCTCCCGGATACGCAGTATTTT
>TRBJ2-2|few|-|TRBV30
CAWSYGQNTGELFF
TGTGCCTGGAGTTATGGTCAGAACACCGGGGAGCTGTTTTTT
>TRBJ1-1|many|-|TRBV29-1
CSVARGNTEAFF
TGCAGCGTTGCCAGGGGGAACACTGAAGCTTTCTTT
>TRBJ2-3|few|TRBD1|TRBV7-9
CASSPTTGGTDTQYF
TGTGCCAGCAGCCCCACGACAGGGGGCACAGATACGCAGTATTTT
>TRBJ2-5|many|TRBD2|TRBV5-4
CASSPGLAREETQYF
TGTGCCAGCAGCCCGGGACTAGCGAGAGAAGAGACCCAGTACTTC
>TRBJ2-7|few|-|TRBV20-1
CSARDKDEQYF
TGCAGTGCTAGAGATAAGGACGAGCAGTACTTC
>TRBJ2-2|many|-|TRBV9
CASSPTGRSAGTGELFF
TGTGCCAGCAGCCCCACGGGACGCTCCGCCGGAACCGGGGAGCTGTTTTTT
>TRBJ1-2|many|TRBD1|TRBV7-2
CASSLGTGGNGYTF
TGTGCCAGCAGCTTAGGGACAGGGGGGAATGGCTACACCTTC
>TRBJ2-3|many|-|TRBV7-9
CASSLLGAEGTQYF
TGTGCCAGCAGCCTACTCGGTGCGGAGGGTACGCAGTATTTT
>TRBJ1-6|many|TRBD1|TRBV12-3/TRBV12-4
CASSIWTGGNSPLHF
TGTGCCAGCAGCATCTGGACAGGGGGGAATTCACCCCTCCACTTT